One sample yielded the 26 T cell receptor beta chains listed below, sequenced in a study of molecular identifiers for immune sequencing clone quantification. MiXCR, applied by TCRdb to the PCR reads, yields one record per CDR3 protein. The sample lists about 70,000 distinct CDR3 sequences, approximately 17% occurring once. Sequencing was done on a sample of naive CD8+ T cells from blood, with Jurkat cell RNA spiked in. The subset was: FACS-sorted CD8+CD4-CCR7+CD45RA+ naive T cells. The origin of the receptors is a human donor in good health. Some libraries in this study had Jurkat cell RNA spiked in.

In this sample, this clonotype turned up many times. The CDR3 loop is CASSPTAGTPVHEQFF. The CDR3 region has the DNA TGTGCCAGCAGCCCTACCGCCGGGACCCCGGTGCATGAGCAGTTCTTC. This sequence joins TRBV11-2 and TRBJ2-1; either TRBD1 or TRBD2 may fit D (5 bases each). Per germline, CDR1 SGHAT and CDR2 FQNNGV. The CDR3 consists of 16 residues. V lost 5 bases to trimming and J lost 8 bases, with 22 bases between them.

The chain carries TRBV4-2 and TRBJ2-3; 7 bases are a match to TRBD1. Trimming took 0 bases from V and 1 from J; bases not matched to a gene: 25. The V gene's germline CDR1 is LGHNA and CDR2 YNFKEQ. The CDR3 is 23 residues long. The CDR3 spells CASSQETVTGREGWYSGTDTQYF. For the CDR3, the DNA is TGTGCCAGCAGCCAAGAGACGGTGACAGGGAGAGAGGGGTGGTATTCTGGCACAGATACGCAGTATTTT.

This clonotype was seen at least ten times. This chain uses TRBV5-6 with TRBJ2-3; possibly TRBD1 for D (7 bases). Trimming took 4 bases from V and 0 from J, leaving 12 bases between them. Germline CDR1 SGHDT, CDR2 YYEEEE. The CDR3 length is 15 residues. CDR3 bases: TGTGCCAGCAGCCTACAGGGGACTAGCACAGATACGCAGTATTTT. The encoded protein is CASSLQGTSTDTQYF.

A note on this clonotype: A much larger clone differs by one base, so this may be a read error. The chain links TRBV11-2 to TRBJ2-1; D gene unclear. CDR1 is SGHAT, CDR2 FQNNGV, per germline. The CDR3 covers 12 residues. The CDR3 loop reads CASSLDPNGQFF. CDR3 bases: TGTGCCAGCAGCTTAGATCCCAATGGGCAGTTCTTC.

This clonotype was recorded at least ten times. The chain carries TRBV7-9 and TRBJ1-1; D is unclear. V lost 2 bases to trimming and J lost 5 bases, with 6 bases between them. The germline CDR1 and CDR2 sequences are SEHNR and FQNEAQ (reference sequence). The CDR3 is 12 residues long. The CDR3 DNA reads TGTGCCAGCAGCTTAAGACGGACTGAAGCTTTCTTT. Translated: CASSLRRTEAFF.

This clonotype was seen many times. CDR3 sequence (DNA): TGTGCCTGGAGCCGGCCCCTCGACTACAATGAGCAGTTCTTC. Encoded protein: CAWSRPLDYNEQFF. The rearrangement joins TRBV30 to TRBJ2-1; D unresolved. The germline V gene encodes CDR1 GTSNPN and CDR2 SVGIG (reference sequence). V was clipped by 3 bases and J by 3 bases, with 12 bases between them. CDR3 length: 14 amino acids.

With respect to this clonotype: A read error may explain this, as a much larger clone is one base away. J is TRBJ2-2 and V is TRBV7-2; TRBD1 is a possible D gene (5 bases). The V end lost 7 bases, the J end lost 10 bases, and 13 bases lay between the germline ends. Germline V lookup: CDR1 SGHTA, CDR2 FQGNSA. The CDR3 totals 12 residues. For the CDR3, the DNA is TGTGCCAGCACCCAGGGCAGAGAGGAGCTGTTTTTT. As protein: CASTQGREELFF.

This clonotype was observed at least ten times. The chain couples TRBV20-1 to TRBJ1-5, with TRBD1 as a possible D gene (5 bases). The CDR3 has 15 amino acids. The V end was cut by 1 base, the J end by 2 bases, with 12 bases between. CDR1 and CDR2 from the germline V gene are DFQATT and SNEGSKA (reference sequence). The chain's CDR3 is CSARAQGGGNQPQHF. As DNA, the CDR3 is TGCAGTGCTAGAGCCCAGGGCGGAGGCAATCAGCCCCAGCATTTT.

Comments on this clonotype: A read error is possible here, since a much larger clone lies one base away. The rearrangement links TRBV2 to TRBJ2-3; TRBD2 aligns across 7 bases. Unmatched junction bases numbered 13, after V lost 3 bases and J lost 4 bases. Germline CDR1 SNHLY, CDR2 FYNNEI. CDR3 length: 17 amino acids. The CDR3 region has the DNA TGTGCCAGCAGTGACGCGGGCAGAGAAACTAGCGCAGATACGCAGTATTTT. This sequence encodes CASSDAGRETSADTQYF.

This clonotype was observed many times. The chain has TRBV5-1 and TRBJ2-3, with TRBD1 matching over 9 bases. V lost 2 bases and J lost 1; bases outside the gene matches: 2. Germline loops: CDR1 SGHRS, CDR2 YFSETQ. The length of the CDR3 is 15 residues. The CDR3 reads CASSFRDRGTDTQYF. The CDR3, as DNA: TGCGCCAGCAGCTTCCGGGACAGGGGCACAGATACGCAGTATTTT.

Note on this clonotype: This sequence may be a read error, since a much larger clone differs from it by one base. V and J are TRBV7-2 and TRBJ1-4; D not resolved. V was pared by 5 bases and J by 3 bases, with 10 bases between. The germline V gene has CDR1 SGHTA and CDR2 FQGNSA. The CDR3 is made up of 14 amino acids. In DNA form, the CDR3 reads TGTGCCAGCAGCCAGGACGGGCCTAATGAAAAACTGTTTTTT. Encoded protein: CASSQDGPNEKLFF.

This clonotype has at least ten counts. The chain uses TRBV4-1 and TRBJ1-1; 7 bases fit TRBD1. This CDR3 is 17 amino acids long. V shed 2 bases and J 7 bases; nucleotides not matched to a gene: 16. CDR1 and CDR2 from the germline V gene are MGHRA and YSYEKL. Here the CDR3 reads CASSQRTTGTAPNEAFF. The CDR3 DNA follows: TGCGCCAGCAGCCAAAGAACGACCGGGACAGCGCCCAATGAAGCTTTCTTT.

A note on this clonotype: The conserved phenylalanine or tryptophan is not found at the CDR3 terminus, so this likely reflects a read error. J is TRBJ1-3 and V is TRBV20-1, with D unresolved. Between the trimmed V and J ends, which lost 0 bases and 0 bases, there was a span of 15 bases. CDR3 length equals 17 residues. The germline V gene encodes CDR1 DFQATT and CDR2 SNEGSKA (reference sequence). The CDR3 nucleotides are TGCAGTGCTAGAGATATCTCGGCACCAAACTCTGGAAACACCATATATTCT. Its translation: CSARDISAPNSGNTIYS.

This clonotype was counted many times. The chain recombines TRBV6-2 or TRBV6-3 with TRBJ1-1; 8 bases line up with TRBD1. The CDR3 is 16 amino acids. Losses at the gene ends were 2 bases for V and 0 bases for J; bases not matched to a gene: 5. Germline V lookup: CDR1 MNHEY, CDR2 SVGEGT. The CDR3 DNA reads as TGTGCCAGCAGTTACGAACCAGGGGGCATGAACACTGAAGCTTTCTTT. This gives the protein CASSYEPGGMNTEAFF.

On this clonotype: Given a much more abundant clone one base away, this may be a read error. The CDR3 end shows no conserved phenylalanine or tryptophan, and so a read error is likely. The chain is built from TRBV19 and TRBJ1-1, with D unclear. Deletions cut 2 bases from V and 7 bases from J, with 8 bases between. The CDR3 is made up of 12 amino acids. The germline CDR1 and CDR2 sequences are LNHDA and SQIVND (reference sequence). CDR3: CASSILGNEAFL. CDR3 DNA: TGTGCCAGTAGTATACTGGGGAATGAAGCTTTCCTT.

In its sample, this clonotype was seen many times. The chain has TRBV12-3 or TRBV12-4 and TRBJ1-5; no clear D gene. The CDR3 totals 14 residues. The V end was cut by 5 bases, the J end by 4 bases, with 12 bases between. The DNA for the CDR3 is TGTGCCAGCAGTCCCAACATCGTGAATCAGCCCCAGCATTTT. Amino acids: CASSPNIVNQPQHF.

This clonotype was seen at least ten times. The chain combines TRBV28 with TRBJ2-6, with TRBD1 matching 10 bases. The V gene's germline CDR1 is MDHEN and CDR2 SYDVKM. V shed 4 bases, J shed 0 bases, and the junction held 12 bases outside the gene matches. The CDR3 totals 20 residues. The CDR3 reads CASSSNILDRGNSGANVLTF. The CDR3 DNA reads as TGTGCCAGCAGTTCAAATATCCTGGACAGGGGGAACTCTGGGGCCAACGTCCTGACTTTC.

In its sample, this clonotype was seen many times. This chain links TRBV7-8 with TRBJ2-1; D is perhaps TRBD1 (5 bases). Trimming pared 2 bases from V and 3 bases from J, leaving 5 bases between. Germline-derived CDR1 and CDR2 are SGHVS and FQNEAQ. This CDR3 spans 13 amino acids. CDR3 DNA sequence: TGTGCCAGCAGCTTAAGGGGCTACAATGAGCAGTTCTTC. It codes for CASSLRGYNEQFF.

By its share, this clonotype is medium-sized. In nucleotides, the CDR3 is TGTGCCAGCAGCTTAGCTAGCGGCACAGATACGCAGTATTTT. It codes for CASSLASGTDTQYF. V is TRBV7-6 and J is TRBJ2-3; possible D gene TRBD2, 5 bases. The CDR3 runs to 14 residues. Between the trimmed V and J ends, which lost 0 bases and 1 base, there was a span of 5 bases. Germline V gene data show CDR1 as SGHVS and CDR2 as FNYEAQ.

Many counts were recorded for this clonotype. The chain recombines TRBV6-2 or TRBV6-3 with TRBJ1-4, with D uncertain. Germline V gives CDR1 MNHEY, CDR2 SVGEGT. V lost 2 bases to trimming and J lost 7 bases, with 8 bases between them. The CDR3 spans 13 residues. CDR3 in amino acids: CASSYGPAEKLFF. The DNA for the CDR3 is TGTGCCAGCAGTTACGGCCCAGCTGAAAAACTGTTTTTT.

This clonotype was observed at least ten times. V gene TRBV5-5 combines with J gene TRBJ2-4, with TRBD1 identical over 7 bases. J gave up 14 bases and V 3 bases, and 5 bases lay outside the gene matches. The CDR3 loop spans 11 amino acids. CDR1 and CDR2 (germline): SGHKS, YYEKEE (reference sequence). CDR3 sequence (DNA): TGTGCCAGCAGCTCGGGACAGACCGAGTACTTC. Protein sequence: CASSSGQTEYF. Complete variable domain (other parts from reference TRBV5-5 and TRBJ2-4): DAGVTQSPTHLIKTRGQQVTLRCSPISGHKSVSWYQQVLGQGPQFIFQYYEKEERGRGNFPDRFSARQFPNYSSELNVNALLLGDSALYLCASSSGQTEYFGAGTRLSVL.

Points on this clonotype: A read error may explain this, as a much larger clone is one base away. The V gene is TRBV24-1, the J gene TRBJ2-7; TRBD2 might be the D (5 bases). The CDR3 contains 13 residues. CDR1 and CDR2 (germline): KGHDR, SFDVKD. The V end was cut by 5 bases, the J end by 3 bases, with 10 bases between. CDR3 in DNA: TGTGCCACCAGTGCAGGACGGGACTACGAGCAGTACTTC. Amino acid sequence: CATSAGRDYEQYF.

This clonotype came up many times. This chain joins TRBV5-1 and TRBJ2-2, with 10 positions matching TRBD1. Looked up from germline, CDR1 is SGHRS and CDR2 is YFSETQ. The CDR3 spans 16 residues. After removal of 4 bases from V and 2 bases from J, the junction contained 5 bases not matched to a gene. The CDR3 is CASSGRQGANTGELFF. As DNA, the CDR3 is TGCGCCAGCAGCGGAAGACAGGGGGCAAACACCGGGGAGCTGTTTTTT.

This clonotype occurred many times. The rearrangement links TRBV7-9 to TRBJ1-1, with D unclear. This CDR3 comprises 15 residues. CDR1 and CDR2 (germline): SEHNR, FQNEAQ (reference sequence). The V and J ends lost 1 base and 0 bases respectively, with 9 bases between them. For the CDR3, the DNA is TGTGCCAGCAGCTTAGATAGAGACATGAACACTGAAGCTTTCTTT. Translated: CASSLDRDMNTEAFF.

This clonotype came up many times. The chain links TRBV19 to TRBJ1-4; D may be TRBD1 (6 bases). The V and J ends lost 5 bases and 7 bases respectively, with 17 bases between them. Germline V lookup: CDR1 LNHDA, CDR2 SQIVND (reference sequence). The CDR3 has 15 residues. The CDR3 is CASSPTGTWAEKLFF. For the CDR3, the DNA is TGTGCCAGTAGTCCAACCGGGACATGGGCTGAAAAACTGTTTTTT.

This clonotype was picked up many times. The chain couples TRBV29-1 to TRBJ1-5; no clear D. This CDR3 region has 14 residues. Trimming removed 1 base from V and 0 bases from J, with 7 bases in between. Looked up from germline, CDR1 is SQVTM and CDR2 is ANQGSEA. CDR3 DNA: TGCAGCGTTGAAGGGGAGAATAGCAATCAGCCCCAGCATTTT. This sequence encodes CSVEGENSNQPQHF.